This TCR beta chain was obtained from a study of blood T cell repertoires in COVID-19. The wider study: Acute and convalescent COVID-19 specimens originated in the United States, Italy and Spain. PBMCs, B-cell-depleted T cells, or T cells provided the cDNA or gDNA that made up the material.

Per the germline V gene, CDR1 is MDHEN and CDR2 is SYDVKM. V was pared by 2 bases and J by 8 bases, with 4 bases between. The CDR3 has 11 amino acids. In the study's own analysis: Estimation of nucleated cell counts relied on the amplification of reference gene primers. Libraries were prepared by immunoSEQ multiplex PCR; TCRdb keeps only in-frame clonotypes and omits some of them. That table is the source of V, J and clone size, and D and trimming were worked out from the DNA. The sample lists 270,000 or so clones; roughly 89% were seen once. This chain uses TRBV28 with TRBJ2-1; D gene ambiguous. This TCR came from a woman aged 35 to 49 who had recovered from COVID-19. Sequencing input: peripheral blood. The DNA for the CDR3 is TGTGCCAGCAGTTTAAGCCATGAGCAGTTCTTC. Its protein product is CASSLSHEQFF.